The clone carrying this TCR beta chain was seen many times. Only patients with CD8+CD57+ cell expansion on flow cytometry were chosen for sequencing. Each patient gave a blood sample that was collected before any therapy had been received. Germline-derived CDR1 and CDR2 are SNHLY and FYNNEI. CDR3 length: 15 amino acids. The J segment lost 4 bases and the V segment lost 8 bases, leaving 8 bases of the junction unmatched. TCR beta VDJ combinations and CDR3 sequences were profiled from genomic DNA. A single record per CDR3 protein comes from TCRdb applying MiXCR to the reads. Of 150,000 to 160,000 distinct CDR3 sequences listed, just over 50% are singletons. This specimen comes from a study of CD8+CD57+ T cells in acquired aplastic anemia.

The sample consisted of sorted CD4+, CD8+, or CD8+CD57+ T cells (not recorded which) from PBMCs. V is TRBV2 and J is TRBJ2-1; 10 nucleotides agree with TRBD1. The receptor comes from a human donor with aplastic anemia. For the CDR3, the DNA is TGTGCCAGCCTTAAACCGGGACAGGGGTACAATGAGCAGTTCTTC. This translates into CASLKPGQGYNEQFF.